What follows describes a single T cell receptor (beta chain). What it binds is unknown. cDNA libraries for TCR beta contained unique molecular identifiers. Input populations of 1 to 10 million T cells gave rise to approximately 500,000 cDNA molecules. TCRdb re-derived calls from the PCR reads in MiXCR, one entry per CDR3 protein. The sample yields more than 350,000 distinct CDR3 sequences, 30% to 40% seen once. These data come from a study of post-analysis software for immune sequencing data. Findings and limits, study-wide: There was significantly lower normalized Chao1 diversity in multiple sclerosis patients than in controls. Compared with controls, patients had more of five TRBV segments, including TRBV5-6, TRBV5-1 and TRBV20-1.

The germline V gene encodes CDR1 LGHNT and CDR2 FRNRAP. V dropped 1 base and J dropped 4; count of bases not matched to a gene: 6. This CDR3 is 17 amino acids long. The rearrangement joins TRBV12-5 to TRBJ2-1; 11 bases agree with TRBD2. The TCR comes from a girl aged 2 to 10 with multiple sclerosis. Sequencing input: blood. The CDR3 region has the DNA TGTGCTAGTGGTTTGGGTACGTGGACTAGCGGGTACAATGAGCAGTTCTTC. It codes for CASGLGTWTSGYNEQFF.